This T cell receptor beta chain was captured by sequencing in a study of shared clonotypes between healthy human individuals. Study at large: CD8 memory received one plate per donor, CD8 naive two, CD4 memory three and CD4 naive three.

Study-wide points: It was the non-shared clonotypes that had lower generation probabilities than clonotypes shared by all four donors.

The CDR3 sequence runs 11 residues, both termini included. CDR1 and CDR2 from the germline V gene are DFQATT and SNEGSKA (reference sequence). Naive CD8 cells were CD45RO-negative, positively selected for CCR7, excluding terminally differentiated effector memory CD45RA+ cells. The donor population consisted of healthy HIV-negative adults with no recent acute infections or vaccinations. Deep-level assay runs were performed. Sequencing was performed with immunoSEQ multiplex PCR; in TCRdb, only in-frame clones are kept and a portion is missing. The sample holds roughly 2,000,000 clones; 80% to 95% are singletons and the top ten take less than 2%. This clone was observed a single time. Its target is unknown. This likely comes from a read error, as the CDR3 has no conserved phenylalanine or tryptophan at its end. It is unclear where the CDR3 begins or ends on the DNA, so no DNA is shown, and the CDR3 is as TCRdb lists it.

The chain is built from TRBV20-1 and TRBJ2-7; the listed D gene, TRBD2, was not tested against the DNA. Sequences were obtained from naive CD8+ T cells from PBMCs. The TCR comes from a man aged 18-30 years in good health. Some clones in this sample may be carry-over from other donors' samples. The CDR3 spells CSVLGSPHPEY.